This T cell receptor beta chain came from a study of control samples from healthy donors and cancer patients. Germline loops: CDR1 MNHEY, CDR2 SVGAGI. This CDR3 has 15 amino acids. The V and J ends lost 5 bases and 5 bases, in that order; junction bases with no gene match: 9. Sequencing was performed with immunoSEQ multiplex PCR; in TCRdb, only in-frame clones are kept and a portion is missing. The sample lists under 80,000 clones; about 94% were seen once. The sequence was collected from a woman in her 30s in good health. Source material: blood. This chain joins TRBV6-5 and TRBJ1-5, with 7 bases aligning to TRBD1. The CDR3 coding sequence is TGTGCCAGCAGTCCCCTGACAGGGAGGGATCAGCCCCAGCATTTT. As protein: CASSPLTGRDQPQHF.